One sample yielded the 27 T cell receptor beta chains listed below, sequenced in a study of blood T cell repertoires in COVID-19. Clones were sequenced by immunoSEQ multiplex PCR, and TCRdb holds only the in-frame ones, with some missing. The sample shows about 530,000 clones, roughly nine tenths of them seen only once. Sequencing was done on a sample of peripheral blood. The receptors originated from a woman aged 50 to 60 with COVID-19, enrolled during active disease.

The CDR3 is CSVRTGVVWAEAFF. The CDR3 DNA reads TGCAGCGTGCGGACAGGGGTGGTTTGGGCTGAAGCTTTCTTT. The chain is built from TRBV29-1 and TRBJ1-1, with 9 nucleotides matching TRBD1. Trimming cost V 6 bases and J 6 bases; bases outside gene matches: 11. The CDR3 loop spans 14 amino acids. The V gene's germline CDR1 is SQVTM and CDR2 ANQGSEA.

This clone showed up just a few times. The chain employs TRBV2 and TRBJ1-2; D unresolved. The V end lost 2 bases, the J end lost 7 bases, and 20 bases lay between the germline ends. CDR3 length: 16 amino acids. Germline V CDR1 and CDR2: SNHLY, FYNNEI. CDR3 sequence (DNA): TGTGCCAGCAGTGAACCCTCGGGATCCCCGTATGCTGGCTACACCTTC. Its protein is CASSEPSGSPYAGYTF.

The chain has TRBV19 and TRBJ1-5; the match to TRBD1 covers 7 bases. Unmatched junction bases numbered 5, after V lost 1 base and J lost 5 bases. Per the germline V gene, CDR1 is LNHDA and CDR2 is SQIVND (reference sequence). The CDR3 is 15 amino acids. CDR3 amino acids: CASSIGRGRDQPQHF. The DNA for the CDR3 is TGTGCCAGTAGTATAGGGAGGGGGCGGGATCAGCCCCAGCATTTT. Using reference TRBV19 and TRBJ1-5 for the parts outside the CDR3, the full variable domain is DGGITQSPKYLFRKEGQNVTLSCEQNLNHDAMYWYRQDPGQGLRLIYYSQIVNDFQKGDIAEGYSVSREKKESFPLTVTSAQKNPTAFYLCASSIGRGRDQPQHFGDGTRLSIL.

V and J are TRBV7-2 and TRBJ1-4, with D maybe TRBD1 (6 bases). Trimming took 3 bases from V and 6 from J, leaving 14 bases between them. This CDR3 has 15 amino acids. The V gene's germline CDR1 is SGHTA and CDR2 FQGNSA. The CDR3 loop reads CASSFMGTRHEKLFF. The CDR3 DNA reads TGTGCCAGCAGCTTCATGGGGACACGACATGAAAAACTGTTTTTT. The whole variable domain, remainder taken from reference TRBV7-2 and TRBJ1-4, is GAGVSQSPSNKVTEKGKDVELRCDPISGHTALYWYRQSLGQGLEFLIYFQGNSAPDKSGLPSDRFSAERTGGSVSTLTIQRTQQEDSAVYLCASSFMGTRHEKLFFGSGTQLSVL.

The chain couples TRBV28 to TRBJ2-6; TRBD2 agrees at 7 bases. In germline, CDR1 is MDHEN, CDR2 SYDVKM. The V and J ends lost 7 bases and 2 bases, in that order; junction bases with no gene match: 2. This CDR3 comprises 14 residues. CDR3 loop: CASTGGTGANVLTF. CDR3 bases: TGTGCCAGCACGGGGGGAACTGGGGCCAACGTCCTGACTTTC.

The CDR3 here is CASSSPQGPTNEKLFF. The CDR3 nucleotides are TGTGCCAGCAGTTCTCCACAGGGGCCAACTAATGAAAAACTGTTTTTT. The chain employs TRBV28 and TRBJ1-4; 7 bases are a match to TRBD1. Germline V gene data show CDR1 as MDHEN and CDR2 as SYDVKM. V dropped 4 bases and J dropped 0; count of bases not matched to a gene: 5. The CDR3 sequence is 16 residues long. Drawing the rest from reference TRBV28 and TRBJ1-4, the complete variable domain is DVKVTQSSRYLVKRTGEKVFLECVQDMDHENMFWYRQDPGLGLRLIYFSYDVKMKEKGDIPEGYSVSREKKERFSLILESASTNQTSMYLCASSSPQGPTNEKLFFGSGTQLSVL.

The V and J genes are TRBV7-3 and TRBJ1-2; D remains unclear. The CDR3 loop spans 15 amino acids. Germline V gene data show CDR1 as SGHTA and CDR2 as FQGTGA. With 5 bases removed from V and 3 bases from J, the gap between germline ends came to 16 bases. CDR3 region: CASSALLENDYGYTF. For the CDR3, the DNA is TGTGCCAGCAGCGCCCTACTAGAAAATGACTATGGCTACACCTTC.

V gene TRBV5-1 combines with J gene TRBJ2-7; D unclear. The CDR3 spans 12 residues. The V and J ends lost 1 base and 2 bases respectively, with 4 bases between them. CDR1 and CDR2 (germline): SGHRS, YFSETQ. The CDR3 here is CASSLTPYEQYF. DNA for the CDR3: TGCGCCAGCAGCTTGACACCCTACGAGCAGTACTTC.

The chain combines TRBV10-3 with TRBJ2-3; 10 bases align to TRBD2. Trimming removed 10 bases from V and 2 bases from J; junction bases left unmatched: 6. CDR1 is ENHRY and CDR2 is SYGVKD in the germline V gene. CDR3 size: 14 residues. CDR3 loop: CATRTSGDTDTQYF. CDR3 coding DNA: TGTGCCACCCGGACTAGCGGTGACACAGATACGCAGTATTTT.

On this clone: At the DNA level, this CDR3 is encoded by other sequences in the same sample as well. The V gene is TRBV7-3, the J gene TRBJ2-3, with D hard to call. The ends were cut back, 0 bases at V and 4 bases at J, with 2 bases in the middle. The CDR3 is 12 amino acids. Germline CDR1 reads SGHTA; CDR2 reads FQGTGA. The DNA for the CDR3 is TGTGCCAGCAGCTTAACCGCAGATACGCAGTATTTT. The encoded protein is CASSLTADTQYF. The entire variable domain, with the rest obtained from reference TRBV7-3 and TRBJ2-3, is as follows: GAGVSQTPSNKVTEKGKYVELRCDPISGHTALYWYRQSLGQGPEFLIYFQGTGAADDSGLPNDRFFAVRPEGSVSTLKIQRTERGDSAVYLCASSLTADTQYFGPGTRLTVL.

The chain combines TRBV6-5 with TRBJ2-2, with 7 bases fitting TRBD1. The CDR3 extends over 15 amino acids. Germline V lookup: CDR1 MNHEY, CDR2 SVGAGI. The V gene end was trimmed by 6 bases and the J gene end by 7 bases; junction bases not matched to a gene: 11. The DNA for the CDR3 is TGTGCCAGCAGCCGCACGACAGGGTCGGGCGGGGAGCTGTTTTTT. It codes for CASSRTTGSGGELFF.

The chain couples TRBV18 to TRBJ2-5; tentative D call: TRBD2 (5 bases). The CDR3 spans 13 residues. Germline V CDR1 and CDR2: KGHSH, LQKENI. V was shortened by 6 bases and J by 4 bases, with 12 bases between the two germline ends. The chain's CDR3 is CASSPSRGETQYF. The CDR3 nucleotides are TGTGCCAGCTCTCCCTCCCGGGGAGAGACCCAGTACTTC.

This clone was counted between two and nine times. V and J are TRBV28 and TRBJ1-5; TRBD1 might be the D (5 bases). The V end was cut by 7 bases, the J end by 1 base, with 14 bases between. Germline V gives CDR1 MDHEN, CDR2 SYDVKM. The CDR3 contains 15 residues. Here the CDR3 reads CASTRGGSSNQPQHF. In DNA, the CDR3 is TGTGCCAGCACCCGGGGGGGATCCAGCAATCAGCCCCAGCATTTT. The entire variable domain, with the rest obtained from reference TRBV28 and TRBJ1-5, is as follows: DVKVTQSSRYLVKRTGEKVFLECVQDMDHENMFWYRQDPGLGLRLIYFSYDVKMKEKGDIPEGYSVSREKKERFSLILESASTNQTSMYLCASTRGGSSNQPQHFGDGTRLSIL.

The J gene is TRBJ2-3, the V gene TRBV6-4; no reliable D call. Trimming left V 6 bases short and J 6 bases short, with 13 bases between. The CDR3 is made up of 13 amino acids. Germline CDR1 is MRHNA and CDR2 is SNTAGT. DNA of the CDR3: TGTGCCAGCAGCCTTACTATTCCCGATACGCAGTATTTT. Translated: CASSLTIPDTQYF.

This rearrangement joins TRBV12-3 or TRBV12-4 to TRBJ1-4; no definite D call. The CDR3 has 13 residues. Trimming removed 7 bases at V and 6 bases at J, with 12 bases between. The CDR3 here is CASTNRYYEKLFF. In DNA, the CDR3 is TGTGCCAGCACCAACAGATACTATGAAAAACTGTTTTTT.

The chain uses TRBV6-1 and TRBJ2-3; D possibly corresponds to TRBD2 (7 bases). Germline values: CDR1 MNHNS, CDR2 SASEGT. The CDR3 has 16 amino acids. V was shortened by 4 bases and J by 2 bases, with 16 bases between the two germline ends. In DNA form, the CDR3 reads TGTGCCAGCAGTGTTCTTAGCCGGGGGGCCACAGATACGCAGTATTTT. Translated: CASSVLSRGATDTQYF.

CDR3 DNA: TGTGCCAGTCAAGCCAGCGGGGGAGGTAATGAGCAGTTCTTC. Translated: CASQASGGGNEQFF. The chain is built from TRBV7-9 and TRBJ2-1, with TRBD2 identical over 8 bases. Germline values: CDR1 SEHNR, CDR2 FQNEAQ (reference sequence). Germline trimming cut 9 bases from V and 7 bases from J; bases unmatched to any gene: 11. CDR3 length: 14 amino acids.

The chain couples TRBV11-2 to TRBJ1-1; D gene uncertain. The germline gives CDR1 SGHAT, CDR2 FQNNGV. The V and J ends lost 3 bases and 12 bases respectively, with 11 bases between them. This CDR3 region has 11 residues. DNA of the CDR3: TGTGCCAGCAGCTTGAGGGCAGTAACTTTCTTT. Protein product: CASSLRAVTFF.

V and J are TRBV2 and TRBJ1-1, with D possibly matching TRBD1 (6 bases). Looked up from germline, CDR1 is SNHLY and CDR2 is FYNNEI. The CDR3 has 14 amino acids. V gave up 10 bases and J gave up 0 bases, with 15 bases separating them. Here the CDR3 reads CATAYRTVNTEAFF. The CDR3 DNA is TGTGCCACCGCTTACCGGACAGTGAACACTGAAGCTTTCTTT.

The V and J genes are TRBV6-5 and TRBJ1-2; D call uncertain. CDR1 MNHEY and CDR2 SVGAGI come from the germline V gene. V was clipped by 6 bases and J by 5 bases, with 7 bases between them. The CDR3 spans 11 residues. Written as DNA, the CDR3 is TGTGCCAGCAGGAGTCCTTATGGCTACACCTTC. It is translated as CASRSPYGYTF.

This clone was seen more than once but under ten times. The rearrangement links TRBV6-2 or TRBV6-3 to TRBJ1-4; D not resolved. V was shortened by 5 bases and J by 13 bases, with 14 bases between the two germline ends. Germline V lookup: CDR1 MNHEY, CDR2 SVGEGT. This CDR3 region has 12 residues. This CDR3 reads CASSPPEEGLFF. The CDR3 DNA sequence: TGTGCCAGCAGTCCCCCAGAGGAGGGACTGTTTTTT.

The V call is TRBV3-1 (or the pseudogene TRBV3-2), the J call TRBJ1-2; D not certain. Germline values: CDR1 LGHDT, CDR2 YNNKEL (reference sequence). The CDR3 runs 14 residues. Deletions cut 0 bases from V and 3 bases from J, with 8 bases between. In nucleotides, the CDR3 is TGTGCCAGCAGCCAAGATGTCAGTTACTATGGCTACACCTTC. This translates into CASSQDVSYYGYTF.

The chain couples TRBV3-1 (or the pseudogene TRBV3-2) to TRBJ2-1; 7 nucleotides line up with TRBD1. Germline assignment: CDR1 LGHDT and CDR2 YNNKEL (reference sequence). V was clipped by 1 base and J by 2 bases; unmatched bases: 5. This CDR3 is built from 16 residues. CDR3 amino acids: CASSQVRQGPYNEQFF. The CDR3 region has the DNA TGTGCCAGCAGCCAAGTCCGACAGGGACCCTACAATGAGCAGTTCTTC.

The rearrangement uses TRBV28 and TRBJ2-7; D perhaps matches TRBD1 (5 bases). This CDR3 region has 15 residues. Germline CDR1 is MDHEN and CDR2 is SYDVKM. The V end lost 1 base, the J end lost 5 bases, and 15 bases lay between the germline ends. CDR3 sequence (DNA): TGTGCCAGCAGTTTATTTGGGCAGGGTAAGAACGAGCAGTACTTC. It encodes CASSLFGQGKNEQYF.

The rearrangement joins TRBV6-1 to TRBJ1-6; a possible D gene is TRBD1 (6 bases). Germline assignment: CDR1 MNHNS and CDR2 SASEGT. The CDR3 sequence is 15 residues long. Trimming took off 2 bases at V and 9 bases at J, with 14 bases between the two ends. CDR3 loop: CASSENREGGSPLHF. CDR3 bases: TGTGCCAGCAGTGAAAACAGGGAAGGTGGTTCACCCCTCCACTTT.

The chain combines TRBV5-1 with TRBJ1-4; 10 positions agree with TRBD1. The CDR3 has 16 amino acids. Germline V gene lookup returns CDR1 SGHRS and CDR2 YFSETQ. With 4 bases clipped from V and 7 bases from J, the junction kept 10 bases outside the gene matches. The CDR3 reads CASSLVGDRGGEKLFF. CDR3 coding DNA: TGCGCCAGCAGCCTCGTTGGGGACAGGGGAGGTGAAAAACTGTTTTTT.

The CDR3 loop reads CASSLNGVWGNEQFF. The DNA for the CDR3 is TGTGCCAGCAGCCTTAACGGGGTATGGGGAAATGAGCAGTTCTTC. The chain combines TRBV7-3 with TRBJ2-1; maybe TRBD2 (5 bases). This CDR3 region has 15 residues. V lost 5 bases and J 7 bases, leaving 18 bases between the germline ends. Per germline, CDR1 SGHTA and CDR2 FQGTGA.